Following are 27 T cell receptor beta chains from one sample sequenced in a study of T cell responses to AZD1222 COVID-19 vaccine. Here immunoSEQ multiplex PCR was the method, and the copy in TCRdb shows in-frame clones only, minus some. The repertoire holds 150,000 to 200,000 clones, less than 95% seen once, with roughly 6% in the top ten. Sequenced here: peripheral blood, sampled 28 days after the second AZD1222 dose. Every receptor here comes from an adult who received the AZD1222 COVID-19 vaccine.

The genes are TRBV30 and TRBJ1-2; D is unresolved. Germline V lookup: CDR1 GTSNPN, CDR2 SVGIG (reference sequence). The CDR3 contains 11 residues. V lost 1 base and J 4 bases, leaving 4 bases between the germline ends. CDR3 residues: CAWSASYGYTF. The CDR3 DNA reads TGTGCCTGGAGTGCAAGCTATGGCTACACCTTC. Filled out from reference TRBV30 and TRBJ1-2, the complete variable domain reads SQTIHQWPATLVQPVGSPLSLECTVEGTSNPNLYWYRQAAGRGLQLLFYSVGIGQISSEVPQNLSASRPQDRQFILSSKKLLLSDSGFYLCAWSASYGYTFGSGTRLTVV.

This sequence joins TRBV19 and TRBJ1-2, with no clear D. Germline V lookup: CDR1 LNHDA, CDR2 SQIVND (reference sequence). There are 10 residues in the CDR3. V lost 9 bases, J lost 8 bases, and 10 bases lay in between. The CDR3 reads CASTPGGYTF. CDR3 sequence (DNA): TGTGCCAGCACGCCCGGGGGCTACACCTTC.

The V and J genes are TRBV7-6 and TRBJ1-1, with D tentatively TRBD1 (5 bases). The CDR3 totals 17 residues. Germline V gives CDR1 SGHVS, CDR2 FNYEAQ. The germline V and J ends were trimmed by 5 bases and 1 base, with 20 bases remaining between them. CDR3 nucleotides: TGTGCCAGCAGCGAAACAGGAGGAGCGGGCGGGAACACTGAAGCTTTCTTT. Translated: CASSETGGAGGNTEAFF.

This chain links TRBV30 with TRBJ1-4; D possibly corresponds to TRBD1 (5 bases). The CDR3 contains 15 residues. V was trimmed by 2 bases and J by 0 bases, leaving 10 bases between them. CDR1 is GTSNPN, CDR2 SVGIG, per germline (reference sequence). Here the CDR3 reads CAWSLPGPTNEKLFF. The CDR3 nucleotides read TGTGCCTGGAGTCTGCCGGGACCAACTAATGAAAAACTGTTTTTT.

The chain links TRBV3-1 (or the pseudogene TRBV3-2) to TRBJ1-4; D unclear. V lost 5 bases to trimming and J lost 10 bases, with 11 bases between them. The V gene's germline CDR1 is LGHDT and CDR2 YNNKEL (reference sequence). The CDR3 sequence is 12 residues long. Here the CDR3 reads CASSTPGLKLFF. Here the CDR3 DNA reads TGTGCCAGCAGCACTCCGGGGTTAAAACTGTTTTTT.

The DNA of the CDR3 is TGTGCCAGCAGCGGAACCTCCGGGACAGAGAATTCACCCCTCCACTTT. Amino acids: CASSGTSGTENSPLHF. This chain connects TRBV9 to TRBJ1-6; 7 bases fit TRBD1. CDR1 is SGDLS, CDR2 YYNGEE, per germline. This CDR3 spans 16 amino acids. After removal of 3 bases from V and 7 bases from J, the junction contained 10 bases not matched to a gene.

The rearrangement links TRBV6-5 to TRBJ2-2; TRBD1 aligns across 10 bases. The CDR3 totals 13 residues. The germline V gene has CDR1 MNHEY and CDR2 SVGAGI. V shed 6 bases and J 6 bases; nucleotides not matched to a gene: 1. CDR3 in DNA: TGTGCCAGCAGGGGACAGGGGTCCGGGGAGCTGTTTTTT. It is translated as CASRGQGSGELFF.

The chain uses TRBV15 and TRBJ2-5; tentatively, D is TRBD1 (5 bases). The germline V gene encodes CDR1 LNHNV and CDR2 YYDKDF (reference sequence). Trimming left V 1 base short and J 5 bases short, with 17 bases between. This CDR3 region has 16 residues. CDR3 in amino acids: CATSRAWGGPQETQYF. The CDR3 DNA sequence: TGTGCCACCAGCAGAGCGTGGGGCGGCCCCCAGGAGACCCAGTACTTC.

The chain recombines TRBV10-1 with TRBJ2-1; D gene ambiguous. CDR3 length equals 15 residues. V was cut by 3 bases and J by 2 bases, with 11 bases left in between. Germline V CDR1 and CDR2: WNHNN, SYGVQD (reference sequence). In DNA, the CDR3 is TGCGCCAGCAGTGATAGAAAGGGAACCTACAATGAGCAGTTCTTC. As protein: CASSDRKGTYNEQFF.

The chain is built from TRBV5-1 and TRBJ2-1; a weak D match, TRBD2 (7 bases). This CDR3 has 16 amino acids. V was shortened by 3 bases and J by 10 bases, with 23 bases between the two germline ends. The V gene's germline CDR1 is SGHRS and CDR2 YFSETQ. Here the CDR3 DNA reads TGCGCCAGCAGCTCAGGACAGTTCGCCGCGGGGGAGGAGCAGTTCTTC. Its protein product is CASSSGQFAAGEEQFF.

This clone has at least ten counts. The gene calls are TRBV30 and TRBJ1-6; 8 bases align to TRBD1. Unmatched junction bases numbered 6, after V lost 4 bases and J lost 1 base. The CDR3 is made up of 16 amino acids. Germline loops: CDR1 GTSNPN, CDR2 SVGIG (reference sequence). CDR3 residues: CAWMPGGESYNSPLHF. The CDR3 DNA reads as TGTGCCTGGATGCCAGGGGGCGAGTCCTATAATTCACCCCTCCACTTT.

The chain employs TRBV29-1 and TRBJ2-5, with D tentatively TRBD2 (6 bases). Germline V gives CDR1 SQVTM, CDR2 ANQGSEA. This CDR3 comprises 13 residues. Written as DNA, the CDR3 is TGCGCATCATTGTCCTCCGGGGGAGAGACCCAGTACTTC. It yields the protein CASLSSGGETQYF.

The CDR3 nucleotides are TGTGCCAGCAGCCAAGATATTCAGAGGGAGGGTGAGCAGTTCTTC. The encoded protein is CASSQDIQREGEQFF. The chain uses TRBV3-1 (or the pseudogene TRBV3-2) and TRBJ2-1, with 7 bases lining up with TRBD2. With V trimmed by 0 bases and J by 9 bases, 8 bases remained unmatched. The CDR3 sequence is 15 residues long. Germline CDR1 reads LGHDT; CDR2 reads YNNKEL (reference sequence).

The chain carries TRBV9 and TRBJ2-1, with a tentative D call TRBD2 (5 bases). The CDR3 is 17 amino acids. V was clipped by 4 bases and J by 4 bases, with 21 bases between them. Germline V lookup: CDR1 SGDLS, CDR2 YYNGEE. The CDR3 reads CASSPAIGSDGYNEQFF. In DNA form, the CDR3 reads TGTGCCAGCAGCCCGGCAATAGGTAGCGACGGGTACAATGAGCAGTTCTTC.

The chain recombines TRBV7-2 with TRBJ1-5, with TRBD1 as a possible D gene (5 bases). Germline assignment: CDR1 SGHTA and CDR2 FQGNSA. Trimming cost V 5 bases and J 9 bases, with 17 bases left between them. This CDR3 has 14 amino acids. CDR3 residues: CASSPDSSGRPQHF. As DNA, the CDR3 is TGTGCCAGCAGCCCAGACAGCTCAGGGCGGCCCCAGCATTTT.

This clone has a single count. The CDR3, as DNA: TGTGCCAGCAGTATAACTAGCACAGATACGCAGTATTTT. This encodes CASSITSTDTQYF. This rearrangement joins TRBV27 to TRBJ2-3; D is uncertain. Trimming shortened V by 5 bases and J by 0 bases, and 6 bases separated the two germline ends. CDR1 and CDR2 (germline): MNHEY, SMNVEV (reference sequence). The CDR3 covers 13 residues.

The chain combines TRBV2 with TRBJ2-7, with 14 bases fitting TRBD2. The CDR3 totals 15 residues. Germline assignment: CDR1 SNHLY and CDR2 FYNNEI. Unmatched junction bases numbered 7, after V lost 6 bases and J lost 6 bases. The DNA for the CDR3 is TGTGCCAGCAGCGCAGGGGGGACTAGCGGGAGCGAGCAGTACTTC. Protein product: CASSAGGTSGSEQYF.

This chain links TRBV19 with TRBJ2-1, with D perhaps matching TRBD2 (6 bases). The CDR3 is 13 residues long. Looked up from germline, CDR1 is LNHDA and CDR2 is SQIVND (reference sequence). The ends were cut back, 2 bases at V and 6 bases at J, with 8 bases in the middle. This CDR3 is CASSIRTINEQFF. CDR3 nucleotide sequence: TGTGCCAGTAGTATACGGACTATCAATGAGCAGTTCTTC. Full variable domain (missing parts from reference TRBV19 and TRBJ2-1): DGGITQSPKYLFRKEGQNVTLSCEQNLNHDAMYWYRQDPGQGLRLIYYSQIVNDFQKGDIAEGYSVSREKKESFPLTVTSAQKNPTAFYLCASSIRTINEQFFGPGTRLTVL.

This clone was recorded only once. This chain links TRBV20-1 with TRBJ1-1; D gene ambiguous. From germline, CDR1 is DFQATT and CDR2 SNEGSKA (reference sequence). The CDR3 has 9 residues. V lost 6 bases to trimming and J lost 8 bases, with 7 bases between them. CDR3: CSAGTEAFF. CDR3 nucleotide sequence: TGCAGTGCCGGTACCGAAGCTTTCTTT.

CDR3 residues: CASSLADYRIGELFF. Written as DNA, the CDR3 is TGTGCCAGCAGCTTGGCAGACTACCGGATCGGGGAGCTGTTTTTT. The J gene is TRBJ2-2, the V gene TRBV7-2; a possible D gene is TRBD2 (5 bases). The CDR3 is 15 amino acids. Trimming shortened V by 3 bases and J by 7 bases, and 15 bases separated the two germline ends. The germline V gene encodes CDR1 SGHTA and CDR2 FQGNSA.

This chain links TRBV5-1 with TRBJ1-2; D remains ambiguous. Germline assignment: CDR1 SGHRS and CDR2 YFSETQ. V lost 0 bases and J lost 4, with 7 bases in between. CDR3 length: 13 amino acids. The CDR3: CASSLGSAYGYTF. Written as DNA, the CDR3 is TGCGCCAGCAGCTTGGGAAGCGCCTATGGCTACACCTTC.

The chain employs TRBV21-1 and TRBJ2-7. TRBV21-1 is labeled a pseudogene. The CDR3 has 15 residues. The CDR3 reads CASSNFGGRAWEQYF. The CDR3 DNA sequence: TGTGCCAGCAGCAACTTCGGCGGACGGGCTTGGGAGCAGTACTTC.

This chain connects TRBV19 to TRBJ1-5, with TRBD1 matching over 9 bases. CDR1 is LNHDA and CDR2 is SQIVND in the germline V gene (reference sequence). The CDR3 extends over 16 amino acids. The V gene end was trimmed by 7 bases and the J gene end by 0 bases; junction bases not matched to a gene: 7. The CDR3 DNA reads TGTGCCAGTAACCCGGGACAGGGTTATAGCAATCAGCCCCAGCATTTT. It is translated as CASNPGQGYSNQPQHF.

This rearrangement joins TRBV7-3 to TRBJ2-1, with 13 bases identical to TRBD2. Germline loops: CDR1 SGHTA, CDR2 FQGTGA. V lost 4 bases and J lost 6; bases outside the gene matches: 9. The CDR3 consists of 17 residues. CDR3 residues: CASSSQILAGGGNEQFF. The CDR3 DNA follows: TGTGCCAGCAGCTCTCAAATACTAGCGGGAGGGGGCAATGAGCAGTTCTTC.

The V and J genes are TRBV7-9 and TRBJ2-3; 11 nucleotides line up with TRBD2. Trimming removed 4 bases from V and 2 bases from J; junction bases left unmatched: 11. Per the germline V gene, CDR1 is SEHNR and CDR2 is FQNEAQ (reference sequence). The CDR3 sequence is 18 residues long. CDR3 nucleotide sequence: TGTGCCAGCAGCTCGGTGCCCCGACTAGCGGGGCACACAGATACGCAGTATTTT. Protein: CASSSVPRLAGHTDTQYF.

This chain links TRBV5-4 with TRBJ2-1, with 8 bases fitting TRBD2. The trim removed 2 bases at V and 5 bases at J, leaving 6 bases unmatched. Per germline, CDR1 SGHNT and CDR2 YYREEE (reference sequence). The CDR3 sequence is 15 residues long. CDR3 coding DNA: TGTGCCAGCAGCTTAGCGGGGGCCTTAAACAATGAGCAGTTCTTC. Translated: CASSLAGALNNEQFF.

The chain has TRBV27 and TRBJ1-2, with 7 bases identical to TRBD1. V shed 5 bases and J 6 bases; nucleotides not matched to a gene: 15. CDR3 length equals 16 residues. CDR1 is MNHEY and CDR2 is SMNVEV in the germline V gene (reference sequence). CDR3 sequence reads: CASSILPPGQRNGYTF. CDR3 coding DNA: TGTGCCAGCAGTATTCTCCCTCCGGGACAGCGAAATGGCTACACCTTC.